The clone carrying this TCR beta chain was seen only a few times. The antigen is undetermined. Trimming shortened V by 0 bases and J by 1 base, and 9 bases separated the two germline ends. The CDR3 is made up of 15 amino acids. CDR1 is SGHVS, CDR2 FNYEAQ, per germline. This record belongs to a study of T-cell memory formation after mild COVID-19. Study outcomes and limitations: Clones contracting across day 15 to 85 had a balanced CD4/CD8 profile; later expanding clones leaned CD4+.

From the 5' RACE reads, TCRdb called clonotypes with MiXCR, one entry per CDR3 protein. The data show 500,000 to 600,000 distinct CDR3 sequences, approximately 19% seen once. Sequencing input: PBMCs or a T cell subset sorted from them (not recorded which). This TCR was sampled from an adult woman who had mild COVID-19 (a few samples of this study predate the infection). Cell type and time point are not known. The gene calls are TRBV7-6 and TRBJ1-1; a possible D gene is TRBD1 (5 bases). As DNA, the CDR3 is TGTGCCAGCAGCTTAGCGGGGACGGCGAACACTGAAGCTTTCTTT. Translation gives CASSLAGTANTEAFF.